The 15 T cell receptor beta chains below come from one sample, sequenced in a study of blood T cell repertoires in COVID-19. TCRdb's copy holds only in-frame clones and misses some; the assay was immunoSEQ multiplex PCR. Altogether around 340,000 clones are present, 88% being singletons, with the ten largest covering approximately 0.97%. Sequenced sample: PBMCs or T cells enriched from blood (not recorded which). These receptors all stem from a young woman who had been exposed to COVID-19.

The chain links TRBV4-1 to TRBJ2-7; weak D call: TRBD1 (6 bases). Between the trimmed V and J ends, which lost 0 bases and 0 bases, there was a span of 18 bases. The CDR3 sequence is 18 residues long. Germline V lookup: CDR1 MGHRA, CDR2 YSYEKL. The CDR3: CASSQDSPSTGDSYEQYF. The CDR3 nucleotides read TGCGCCAGCAGCCAAGATTCCCCGTCGACAGGCGACTCCTACGAGCAGTACTTC.

The rearrangement links TRBV5-3 to TRBJ2-7, with D perhaps TRBD2 (5 bases). TRBV5-3 is treated as an ORF (open reading frame) with a function not yet certain. The CDR3 runs 15 residues. V lost 6 bases and J lost 6, with 22 bases in between. In DNA form, the CDR3 reads TGTGCCAGAATACCACCCCGTACTAGGAATTCCGAGCAGTACTTC. Translating it yields CARIPPRTRNSEQYF.

The chain joins TRBV28 to TRBJ2-7, with 12 nucleotides matching TRBD2. J was trimmed by 3 bases and V by 4 bases; bases with no gene match: 4. Per the germline V gene, CDR1 is MDHEN and CDR2 is SYDVKM. The CDR3 contains 15 residues. The CDR3: CASSSPTSGGYEQYF. The CDR3 DNA is TGTGCCAGCAGTTCCCCGACTAGCGGGGGCTACGAGCAGTACTTC.

The V gene is TRBV10-3, the J gene TRBJ2-1, with TRBD1 identical over 7 bases. Germline V lookup: CDR1 ENHRY, CDR2 SYGVKD. Trimming removed 3 bases from V and 14 bases from J; junction bases left unmatched: 4. The CDR3 is 11 residues long. CDR3 loop: CAISDDRAEFF. In DNA, the CDR3 is TGTGCCATCAGTGACGACAGGGCGGAGTTCTTC.

The chain uses TRBV27 and TRBJ2-2, with D perhaps matching TRBD2 (5 bases). Per the germline V gene, CDR1 is MNHEY and CDR2 is SMNVEV (reference sequence). CDR3 length: 17 residues. The V and J ends lost 3 bases and 5 bases respectively, with 19 bases between them. The CDR3 DNA is TGTGCCAGCAGTTTGAACCTTGGGCTAGCAGATACCGGGGAGCTGTTTTTT. It yields the protein CASSLNLGLADTGELFF.

The gene calls are TRBV19 and TRBJ2-1; 9 positions match TRBD1. With V trimmed by 5 bases and J by 8 bases, 10 bases remained unmatched. Germline-derived CDR1 and CDR2 are LNHDA and SQIVND (reference sequence). The CDR3 is 15 amino acids. CDR3 sequence (DNA): TGTGCCAGTAGTCCCGGGACAGGGTACAACGATGAGCAGTTCTTC. Translation gives CASSPGTGYNDEQFF.

This sequence joins TRBV28 and TRBJ2-3, with TRBD1 matching over 7 bases. CDR1 and CDR2 (germline): MDHEN, SYDVKM. The CDR3 extends over 15 amino acids. The V segment lost 2 bases and the J segment 4 bases; nucleotides outside the gene matches: 6. CDR3 bases: TGTGCCAGCAGTTTACGGACAGGAGGCCCAGATACGCAGTATTTT. Translation: CASSLRTGGPDTQYF.

This clone was seen a single time. This chain connects TRBV7-9 to TRBJ2-1, with 8 bases lining up with TRBD2. Per germline, CDR1 SEHNR and CDR2 FQNEAQ (reference sequence). The ends lost 2 bases at V and 10 bases at J; junction bases unmatched: 7. This CDR3 has 14 residues. The CDR3 DNA reads as TGTGCCAGCAGCTTATTAGGACTAGCAGACGAGCAGTTCTTC. Protein sequence: CASSLLGLADEQFF.

This clone was seen more than once but under ten times. The J gene is TRBJ2-1, the V gene TRBV28; 12 nucleotides match TRBD2. Trimming removed 4 bases from V and 9 bases from J; junction bases left unmatched: 7. This CDR3 has 15 amino acids. The germline CDR1 and CDR2 sequences are MDHEN and SYDVKM. The CDR3 is CASSSPSGRVGEQFF. For the CDR3, the DNA is TGTGCCAGCAGTTCTCCTAGCGGGAGGGTGGGTGAGCAGTTCTTC.

V and J are TRBV19 and TRBJ1-6; TRBD1 aligns across 10 bases. With 3 bases clipped from V and 5 bases from J, the junction kept 1 base outside the gene matches. Looked up from germline, CDR1 is LNHDA and CDR2 is SQIVND (reference sequence). CDR3 length: 15 amino acids. CDR3 residues: CASSIGQGDNSPLHF. CDR3 coding DNA: TGTGCCAGTAGTATCGGACAGGGGGATAATTCACCCCTCCACTTT.

This chain uses TRBV19 with TRBJ1-1; D is ambiguous. From germline, CDR1 is LNHDA and CDR2 SQIVND (reference sequence). The CDR3 has 13 residues. V lost 5 bases to trimming and J lost 4 bases, with 11 bases between them. Written as DNA, the CDR3 is TGTGCCAGTAGTTTCAGCGAGGGCACTGAAGCTTTCTTT. Translated, it gives CASSFSEGTEAFF.

The chain is built from TRBV7-9 and TRBJ1-1, with 9 bases aligning to TRBD1. Germline-derived CDR1 and CDR2 are SEHNR and FQNEAQ (reference sequence). This CDR3 is 15 amino acids long. Unmatched junction bases numbered 6, after V lost 1 base and J lost 6 bases. CDR3 region: CASSLGDRDLAEAFF. Here the CDR3 DNA reads TGTGCCAGCAGCTTAGGGGACAGGGACTTGGCTGAAGCTTTCTTT.

The chain recombines TRBV19 with TRBJ1-1, with 7 bases matching TRBD1. J gave up 0 bases and V 5 bases, and 6 bases lay outside the gene matches. Germline CDR1 is LNHDA and CDR2 is SQIVND (reference sequence). The CDR3 extends over 15 amino acids. CDR3 nucleotide sequence: TGTGCCAGTAGTCCCTTGGGACAGCTGAACACTGAAGCTTTCTTT. Amino acid sequence: CASSPLGQLNTEAFF.

The V gene is TRBV4-1, the J gene TRBJ2-1; TRBD2 matches 13 bases. V was clipped by 0 bases and J by 10 bases; unmatched bases: 6. CDR1 and CDR2 (germline): MGHRA, YSYEKL. This CDR3 is built from 16 residues. CDR3 sequence reads: CASSQDGRGLAGEQFF. DNA of the CDR3: TGCGCCAGCAGCCAAGATGGCAGGGGACTAGCGGGAGAGCAGTTCTTC.

This chain uses TRBV24-1 with TRBJ1-5, with D unresolved. The germline gives CDR1 KGHDR, CDR2 SFDVKD. V was trimmed by 3 bases and J by 5 bases, leaving 19 bases between them. The length of the CDR3 is 17 residues. CDR3 sequence (DNA): TGTGCCACCAGTGATCCAAGGGAGTACGGAATCGATCAGCCCCAGCATTTT. Its protein product is CATSDPREYGIDQPQHF.